This T cell receptor (beta chain) was obtained from a study of shared clonotypes between healthy human individuals. Study-wide results and limits: Rarefaction analysis demonstrated incomplete sorted-subset sequencing notwithstanding large depth.

Some clones are missing from TCRdb's copy, which holds only in-frame ones; the method was immunoSEQ multiplex PCR. The sample consists of some 2.4 million clones, 93% of them appearing once. Only one count was recorded for this clone. Its antigen is undetermined. The CDR3 is 13 amino acids. Trimming removed 5 bases at V and 3 bases at J, with 14 bases between. CDR1 GTSNPN and CDR2 SVGIG come from the germline V gene (reference sequence). The J gene is TRBJ2-7, the V gene TRBV30; perhaps D is TRBD1 or TRBD2 (5 bases each). Specimen: naive CD4+ T cells from PBMCs. The subset is: CD45RA+ positively selected. This TCR came from a man aged 18 to 30 in good health. Some clones in this sample may be carry-over from other donors' samples. For the CDR3, the DNA is TGTGCCTGGGATACCGGGACCAGCTACGAGCAGTACTTC. Its translation: CAWDTGTSYEQYF.